The 6 T cell receptor delta chains below come from one sample, sequenced in a study of delta chains in infants with herpesvirus infections. PBMC RNA was reverse transcribed using gamma-chain- and delta-chain-specific primers. TCRdb reanalysed the RT-PCR reads with CATT. The data show thousands of delta-chain clones, roughly 33% seen once. Sequencing was performed on peripheral blood, taken at time point 3 of longitudinal follow-up. The receptor source for this set is a human donor who was a Ugandan infant, either HIV-exposed or HIV-unexposed (not recorded which).

As for this clone: A read error may be the cause here, since a much bigger clone is one base away. The chain employs TRDV2 and TRDJ3, with 13 bases aligning to TRDD3. With V trimmed by 0 bases and J by 3 bases, 10 bases remained unmatched. The CDR3 runs 21 residues. Germline loops: CDR1 GEAIGNYY, CDR2 EKD. CDR3 residues: CACDTVLGDTRDGWDTRQMFF. The CDR3 nucleotides are TGTGCCTGTGACACCGTACTGGGGGATACGCGGGACGGCTGGGACACCCGACAGATGTTTTTC.

The chain has TRDV3 and TRDJ1; no firm D call. CDR3 length: 12 amino acids. In germline, CDR1 is TVYSNPD, CDR2 GDNSRS (reference sequence). Trimming removed 2 bases at V and 0 bases at J, with 7 bases between. CDR3 nucleotide sequence: TGTGCCTTTTATGTGTACACCGATAAACTCATCTTT. Protein sequence: CAFYVYTDKLIF.

This clone is classed as medium-sized (0.01 to 0.1%). This chain connects TRDV2 to TRDJ3; D call uncertain. Trimming removed 1 base at V and 0 bases at J, with 9 bases between. Looked up from germline, CDR1 is GEAIGNYY and CDR2 is EKD. The length of the CDR3 is 17 residues. The CDR3 reads CACDTVPSSWDTRQMFF. The CDR3 region has the DNA TGTGCCTGTGACACGGTCCCGAGCTCCTGGGACACCCGACAGATGTTTTTC.

This clone is medium-sized. This chain connects TRDV2 to TRDJ3; 7 bases are shared with TRDD3. V shed 0 bases, J shed 2 bases, and the junction held 6 bases outside the gene matches. This CDR3 has 18 residues. Germline V gene sequence: CDR1 GEAIGNYY, CDR2 EKD. CDR3: CACDTAGITTWDTRQMFF. CDR3 coding DNA: TGTGCCTGTGACACCGCGGGGATAACGACCTGGGACACCCGACAGATGTTTTTC.

This clone has just one count. A clone one base away is much larger, so this may be a read error. CDR3 sequence reads: CACDTVLGSWDTLQMFF. CDR3 bases: TGTGCCTGTGACACCGTACTGGGCTCCTGGGACACCCTACAGATGTTTTTC. The chain recombines TRDV2 with TRDJ3, with D possibly being TRDD3 (6 bases). Looked up from germline, CDR1 is GEAIGNYY and CDR2 is EKD. This CDR3 contains 17 residues.

This chain joins TRDV1 and TRDJ1, with TRDD3 matching over 8 bases. Trimming cost V 0 bases and J 1 base; bases outside gene matches: 31. Germline CDR1 TSWWSYY, CDR2 QGS. The CDR3 has 25 amino acids. CDR3 in amino acids: CALGELGHLLGSVLGGDSITDKLIF. The CDR3 DNA reads TGTGCTCTTGGGGAACTTGGGCACTTGCTAGGATCTGTACTGGGGGGAGACTCAATCACCGATAAACTCATCTTT.